Listed below are T cell receptor beta chains from one sample, sequenced in a study of neurological immune-mediated disorders. TCRdb reprocessed the 5' RACE reads with MiXCR, giving one entry per CDR3 protein. The table includes 70,000 to 90,000 distinct CDR3 sequences, less than 5.5% detected once. Sequencing was carried out using PBMCs. Source of these receptors: a young woman with multiple sclerosis. The CDR3 runs from the conserved cysteine through the conserved F or W. The D gene is left open where the match is weak. Size is omitted from some rows. Given values are once, few, many or a class for expanded clones.

v_call: TRBV10-2; d_call: -; clone_size: many; j_call: TRBJ2-1; cdr3_nt: TGCGCCAGCAGAAAATGTATTTTGACAGGCCACATCTCCCGCATCCACAATGAGCAGTTCTTC; cdr3_aa: CASRKCILTGHISRIHNEQFF
v_call: TRBV3-1; d_call: TRBD1; clone_size: many; j_call: TRBJ1-2; cdr3_nt: TGTGCCAGCAGCCAAGATTGGGCAGGGGGACTATATCGTGGCTACACCTTC; cdr3_aa: CASSQDWAGGLYRGYTF
v_call: TRBV9; d_call: -; clone_size: many; j_call: TRBJ2-1; cdr3_nt: TGTCCCACCTGGGGGAGTGAGCAGTTCTTC; cdr3_aa: CPTWGSEQFF
v_call: TRBV12-3/TRBV12-4; d_call: -; clone_size: many; j_call: TRBJ2-5; cdr3_nt: TGTGCCAGCAGTCCAGGGGGGTGGGAGACCCAGTACTTC; cdr3_aa: CASSPGGWETQYF
v_call: TRBV20-1; d_call: -; clone_size: many; j_call: TRBJ2-7; cdr3_nt: TGCAGTGCTAGAGATCCCAGGGCGGACCAAGGGACGTACGAGCAGTACTTC; cdr3_aa: CSARDPRADQGTYEQYF
v_call: TRBV7-2; d_call: -; clone_size: many; j_call: TRBJ2-1; cdr3_nt: TGTGCCAGCATCCTAATGACTGATGAGCAGTTCTTC; cdr3_aa: CASILMTDEQFF
v_call: TRBV6-5; d_call: -; clone_size: many; j_call: TRBJ1-3; cdr3_nt: TGTGCCAGCAGGGGCTCTGGAAACACCATATATTTT; cdr3_aa: CASRGSGNTIYF
v_call: TRBV20-1; d_call: -; clone_size: few; j_call: TRBJ2-1; cdr3_nt: TGCAGTGCTAAGACGAACTCCTACAATGAGCAGTTCTTC; cdr3_aa: CSAKTNSYNEQFF
v_call: TRBV20-1; d_call: -; clone_size: many; j_call: TRBJ2-5; cdr3_nt: TGCAGTGCTAGAGACGGTGGGCGGGAGACCCAGTACTTC; cdr3_aa: CSARDGGRETQYF
v_call: TRBV20-1; d_call: -; clone_size: many; j_call: TRBJ1-1; cdr3_nt: TGCAGTGCTAGAGCTCCGAACACTGAAGCTTTCTTT; cdr3_aa: CSARAPNTEAFF
v_call: TRBV7-2; d_call: TRBD2; clone_size: many; j_call: TRBJ2-2; cdr3_nt: TGTGCCAGCAGCTTAAGACTAGCGGGAGAATCCGGGGAGCTGTTTTTT; cdr3_aa: CASSLRLAGESGELFF
v_call: TRBV20-1; d_call: TRBD2; clone_size: many; j_call: TRBJ2-5; cdr3_nt: TGCAGTGCTAGAGATGGGACTAGCGGGAGGATGGAGACCCAGTACTTC; cdr3_aa: CSARDGTSGRMETQYF
v_call: TRBV20-1; d_call: TRBD2; clone_size: many; j_call: TRBJ2-5; cdr3_nt: TGCAGTGTATACCCCCCGGGACTAGCGGGGGAAGAGACCCAGTACTTC; cdr3_aa: CSVYPPGLAGEETQYF
v_call: TRBV2; d_call: -; clone_size: few; j_call: TRBJ1-1; cdr3_nt: TGTGCCAGCAGTGAATCGATATCTTGGGCGAACACTGAAGCTTTCTTT; cdr3_aa: CASSESISWANTEAFF
v_call: TRBV6-5; d_call: -; clone_size: few; j_call: TRBJ2-3; cdr3_nt: TGTGCCAGCAGTTACTCGGGCAGGGGCACAGATACGCAGTATTTT; cdr3_aa: CASSYSGRGTDTQYF
v_call: TRBV5-1; d_call: TRBD2; clone_size: -; j_call: TRBJ2-1; cdr3_nt: TGCGCCAGCAGTCCCGGGTTAGCGGGGGTTGCCTACAATGAGCAGTTCTTC; cdr3_aa: CASSPGLAGVAYNEQFF
v_call: TRBV6-2/TRBV6-3; d_call: -; clone_size: few; j_call: TRBJ2-2; cdr3_nt: TGTGCCAGCAGTTCTCATAGTTTAACCGGGGAGCTGTTTTTT; cdr3_aa: CASSSHSLTGELFF
v_call: TRBV25-1; d_call: -; clone_size: -; j_call: TRBJ1-1; cdr3_nt: TGTGCCAGCAGTGAACGAGGTATGAACACTGAAGCTTTCTTT; cdr3_aa: CASSERGMNTEAFF
v_call: TRBV5-1; d_call: -; clone_size: many; j_call: TRBJ1-1; cdr3_nt: TGCGCCAGCAGCCTGCGCGGAGGTACTGAAGCTTTCTTT; cdr3_aa: CASSLRGGTEAFF
v_call: TRBV20-1; d_call: -; clone_size: few; j_call: TRBJ2-1; cdr3_nt: TGCAGTTCTGATAGGACTCCCAGAGTCTTC; cdr3_aa: CSSDRTPRVF
v_call: TRBV28; d_call: TRBD2; clone_size: many; j_call: TRBJ2-3; cdr3_nt: TGTGCCAGCAGTTTATGGGCTAGCGGGAGGACAGATACGCAGTATTTT; cdr3_aa: CASSLWASGRTDTQYF
v_call: TRBV28; d_call: -; clone_size: many; j_call: TRBJ2-7; cdr3_nt: TGTGCCAGCAGTCCCCGGGGAGGACCTTACGAGCAGTACTTC; cdr3_aa: CASSPRGGPYEQYF
v_call: TRBV5-6; d_call: -; clone_size: many; j_call: TRBJ2-3; cdr3_nt: TGTGCCAGCAGCTTGGCCAACGGGGATACGCAGTATTTT; cdr3_aa: CASSLANGDTQYF
v_call: TRBV5-1; d_call: -; clone_size: few; j_call: TRBJ2-7; cdr3_nt: TGCGCCAGCAGAGGGGACATCGGATCCTACGAGCAGTACTTC; cdr3_aa: CASRGDIGSYEQYF
v_call: TRBV29-1; d_call: TRBD1; clone_size: many; j_call: TRBJ2-7; cdr3_nt: TGCAGCGTTGGAAGACAGGGCTACGAGCAGTACTTC; cdr3_aa: CSVGRQGYEQYF
v_call: TRBV7-3; d_call: TRBD1; clone_size: many; j_call: TRBJ2-1; cdr3_nt: TGTGCCAGCAGCTCCGGGACAGGGGGCGATGAGCAGTTCTTC; cdr3_aa: CASSSGTGGDEQFF
v_call: TRBV5-6; d_call: -; clone_size: many; j_call: TRBJ1-1; cdr3_nt: TGTGCCAGCAGCCCAATCGACAGCCAGAACACTGAAGCTTTCTTT; cdr3_aa: CASSPIDSQNTEAFF
v_call: TRBV6-5; d_call: -; clone_size: few; j_call: TRBJ2-6; cdr3_nt: TGTGCCAGCAGTTCCGGGACCTCTGGGGCCAACGTCCTGACTTTC; cdr3_aa: CASSSGTSGANVLTF
v_call: TRBV4-1; d_call: -; clone_size: many; j_call: TRBJ1-1; cdr3_nt: TGCGCCAGCAGCCAAGTTCACTCAGGAGGAGGAACGGTAAACACTGAAGCTTTCTTT; cdr3_aa: CASSQVHSGGGTVNTEAFF
v_call: TRBV5-1; d_call: -; clone_size: many; j_call: TRBJ2-3; cdr3_nt: TGCGCCAGCAGCTTTGGGTCGCGTAATAGAGGGGATCGGAGCGCAGATACGCAGTATTTT; cdr3_aa: CASSFGSRNRGDRSADTQYF
v_call: TRBV12-3/TRBV12-4; d_call: TRBD1; clone_size: many; j_call: TRBJ2-2; cdr3_nt: TGTGCCAGCACAACAGGAACGGGACAGGGCACCGGGGAGCTGTTTTTT; cdr3_aa: CASTTGTGQGTGELFF
v_call: TRBV5-1; d_call: -; clone_size: many; j_call: TRBJ1-1; cdr3_nt: TGCGCCAGCAGCCTTGGGGCCCAGGGTAACACTGAAGCTTTCTTT; cdr3_aa: CASSLGAQGNTEAFF
v_call: TRBV11-3; d_call: TRBD1; clone_size: -; j_call: TRBJ2-3; cdr3_nt: TGTGCCAGCAGCCCCTCCGGGACAGGGGCAGATACGCAGTATTTT; cdr3_aa: CASSPSGTGADTQYF
v_call: TRBV11-2; d_call: TRBD2; clone_size: many; j_call: TRBJ2-3; cdr3_nt: TGTGCCAGCAGCGAGGGACTAGCTGTTATAGATACGCAGTATTTT; cdr3_aa: CASSEGLAVIDTQYF
v_call: TRBV2; d_call: -; clone_size: -; j_call: TRBJ2-1; cdr3_nt: TGTGCCACCGTGGCTAGTTGGGGGCTCAATGAGCAGTTCTTC; cdr3_aa: CATVASWGLNEQFF
v_call: TRBV5-1; d_call: -; clone_size: many; j_call: TRBJ1-1; cdr3_nt: TGCGCCAGCAGCTTGGGTGGACGGAACACTGAAGCTTTCTTT; cdr3_aa: CASSLGGRNTEAFF
v_call: TRBV5-5; d_call: -; clone_size: many; j_call: TRBJ1-4; cdr3_nt: TGTGCCAGCAGCTTAAGCCCCTCAATGGGAGGGCTTGCAACTAATGAAAAACTGTTTTTT; cdr3_aa: CASSLSPSMGGLATNEKLFF
v_call: TRBV5-1; d_call: -; clone_size: many; j_call: TRBJ2-7; cdr3_nt: TGCGCCAGCAGGGGGAGCAGTACCTACGAGCAGTACTTC; cdr3_aa: CASRGSSTYEQYF
v_call: TRBV5-1; d_call: TRBD2; clone_size: many; j_call: TRBJ2-3; cdr3_nt: TGCGCCAGCAGCCCGGGACTAGTCACAGATACGCAGTATTTT; cdr3_aa: CASSPGLVTDTQYF
v_call: TRBV20-1; d_call: -; clone_size: many; j_call: TRBJ1-4; cdr3_nt: TGCAGTGCCCGACCGGTCGGGGGGGGGGCTAATGAAAAACTGTTTTTT; cdr3_aa: CSARPVGGGANEKLFF
v_call: TRBV11-3; d_call: -; clone_size: -; j_call: TRBJ1-6; cdr3_nt: TGTGCCAGCAGCTTAGTAGGACAAGAATCACCCCTCCACTTT; cdr3_aa: CASSLVGQESPLHF
v_call: TRBV5-1; d_call: TRBD2; clone_size: many; j_call: TRBJ2-7; cdr3_nt: TGCGCCAGCAGCACGGGACTAGCGGGAATCGGTGAGCAGTACTTC; cdr3_aa: CASSTGLAGIGEQYF
v_call: TRBV12-3/TRBV12-4; d_call: -; clone_size: many; j_call: TRBJ1-2; cdr3_nt: TGTGCCAGCAGTTTGCCGGGATATTATGGCTACACCTTC; cdr3_aa: CASSLPGYYGYTF
v_call: TRBV5-1; d_call: -; clone_size: many; j_call: TRBJ1-2; cdr3_nt: TGCGCCAGCAGCCCGGCCAACTATGGCTACACCTTC; cdr3_aa: CASSPANYGYTF
v_call: TRBV27; d_call: TRBD2; clone_size: many; j_call: TRBJ2-1; cdr3_nt: TGTGCCAGCAGAACAGCTAGCGGGAGTCAGGGCTACAATGAGCAGTTCTTC; cdr3_aa: CASRTASGSQGYNEQFF
v_call: TRBV20-1; d_call: TRBD1; clone_size: -; j_call: TRBJ2-5; cdr3_nt: TGCAGTGCTAGAGCGGACAGGGGGGGGACCCAGTACTTC; cdr3_aa: CSARADRGGTQYF
v_call: TRBV14; d_call: -; clone_size: -; j_call: TRBJ2-5; cdr3_nt: TGTGCCAGCAGCCTACGGAAATTCCAAGAGACCCAGTACTTC; cdr3_aa: CASSLRKFQETQYF
v_call: TRBV20-1; d_call: TRBD1; clone_size: -; j_call: TRBJ1-2; cdr3_nt: TGCAGTGCTGGAGGACAGGCGGGACTAATCGGCTACACCTTC; cdr3_aa: CSAGGQAGLIGYTF
v_call: TRBV28; d_call: TRBD1; clone_size: medium-sized; j_call: TRBJ2-5; cdr3_nt: TGTGCCAGCACGCCAATCTCAGGGGGAGAGACCCAGTACTTC; cdr3_aa: CASTPISGGETQYF